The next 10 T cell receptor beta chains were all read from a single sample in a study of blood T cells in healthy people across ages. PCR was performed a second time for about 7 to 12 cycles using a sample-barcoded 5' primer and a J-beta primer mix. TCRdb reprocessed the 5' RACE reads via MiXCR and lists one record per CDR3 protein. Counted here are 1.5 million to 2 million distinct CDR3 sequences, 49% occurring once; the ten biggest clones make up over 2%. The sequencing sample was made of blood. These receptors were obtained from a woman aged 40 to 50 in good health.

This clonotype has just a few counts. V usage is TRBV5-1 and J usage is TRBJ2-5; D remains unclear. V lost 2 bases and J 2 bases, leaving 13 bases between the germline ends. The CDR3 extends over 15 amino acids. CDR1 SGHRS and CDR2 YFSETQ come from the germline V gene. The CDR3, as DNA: TGCGCCAGCAGCTTAGGCAGTATGGGGCAAGAGACCCAGTACTTC. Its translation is CASSLGSMGQETQYF.

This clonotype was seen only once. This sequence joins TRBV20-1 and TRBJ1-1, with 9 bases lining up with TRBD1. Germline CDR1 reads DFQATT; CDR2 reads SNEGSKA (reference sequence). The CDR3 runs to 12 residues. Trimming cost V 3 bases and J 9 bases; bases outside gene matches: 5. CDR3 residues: CSARGGTGKAFF. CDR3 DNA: TGCAGTGCTAGGGGAGGGACAGGGAAAGCTTTCTTT.

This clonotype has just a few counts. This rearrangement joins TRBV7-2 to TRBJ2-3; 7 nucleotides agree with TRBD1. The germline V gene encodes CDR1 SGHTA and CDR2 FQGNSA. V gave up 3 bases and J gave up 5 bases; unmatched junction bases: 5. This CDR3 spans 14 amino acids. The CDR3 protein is CASSFSGTVDTQYF. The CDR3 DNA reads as TGTGCCAGCAGCTTTTCCGGGACAGTAGATACGCAGTATTTT.

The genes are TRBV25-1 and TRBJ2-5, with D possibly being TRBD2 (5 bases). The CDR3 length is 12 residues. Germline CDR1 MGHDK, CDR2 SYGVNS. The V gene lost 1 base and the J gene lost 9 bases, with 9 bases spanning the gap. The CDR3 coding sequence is TGTGCCAGCAGTGAATCGGAGGTTTCCCAGTACTTC. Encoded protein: CASSESEVSQYF.

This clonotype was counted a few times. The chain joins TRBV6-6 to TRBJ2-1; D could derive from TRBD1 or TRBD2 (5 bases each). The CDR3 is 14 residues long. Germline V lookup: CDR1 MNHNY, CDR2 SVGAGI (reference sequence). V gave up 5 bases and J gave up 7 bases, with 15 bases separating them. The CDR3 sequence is CASSTPGPGNEQFF. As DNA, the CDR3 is TGTGCCAGCAGTACGCCGGGGCCGGGGAATGAGCAGTTCTTC.

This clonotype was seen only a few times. The DNA for the CDR3 is TGCAGTGCTAGAGCCGGGGCGACTACCTACGAGCAGTACTTC. Translation: CSARAGATTYEQYF. The chain links TRBV20-1 to TRBJ2-7, with D perhaps assigned TRBD1 or TRBD2 (5 bases each). Germline lookup yields CDR1 DFQATT and CDR2 SNEGSKA (reference sequence). The CDR3 is 14 amino acids. Trimming shortened V by 1 base and J by 2 bases, and 12 bases separated the two germline ends.

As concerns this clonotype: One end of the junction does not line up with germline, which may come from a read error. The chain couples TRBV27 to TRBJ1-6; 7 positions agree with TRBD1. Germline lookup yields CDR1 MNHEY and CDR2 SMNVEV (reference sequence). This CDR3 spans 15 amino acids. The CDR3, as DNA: TGTGCCGGCAGCCCTGGGACAGCCTTTAATTCACCCCTCCACTTT. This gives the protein CAGSPGTAFNSPLHF.

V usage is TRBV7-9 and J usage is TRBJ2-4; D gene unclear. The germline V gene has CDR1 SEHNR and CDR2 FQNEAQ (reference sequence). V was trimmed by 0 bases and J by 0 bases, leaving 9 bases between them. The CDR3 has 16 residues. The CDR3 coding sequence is TGTGCCAGCAGCTTAGCGGAGCGACTAGCCAAAAACATTCAGTACTTC. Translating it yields CASSLAERLAKNIQYF. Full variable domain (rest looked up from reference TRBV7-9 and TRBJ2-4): DTGVSQNPRHKITKRGQNVTFRCDPISEHNRLYWYRQTLGQGPEFLTYFQNEAQLEKSRLLSDRFSAERPKGSFSTLEIQRTEQGDSAMYLCASSLAERLAKNIQYFGAGTRLSVL.

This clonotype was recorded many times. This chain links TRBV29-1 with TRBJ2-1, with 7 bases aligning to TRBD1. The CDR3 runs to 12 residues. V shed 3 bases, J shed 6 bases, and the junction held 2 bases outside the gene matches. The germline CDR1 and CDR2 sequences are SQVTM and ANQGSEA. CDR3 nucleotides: TGCAGCGTTGATTACAGGGGCAATGAGCAGTTCTTC. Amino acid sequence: CSVDYRGNEQFF.

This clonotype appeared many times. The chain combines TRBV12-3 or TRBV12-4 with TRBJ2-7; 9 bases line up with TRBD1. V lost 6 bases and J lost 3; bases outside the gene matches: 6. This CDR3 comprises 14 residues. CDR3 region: CASSLQGAIYEQYF. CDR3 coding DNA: TGTGCCAGCAGCCTACAGGGGGCAATCTACGAGCAGTACTTC.